These T cell receptor beta chains were read from a single sample in a study of cytomegalovirus exposure and HLA in healthy donors. Assay used: immunoSEQ multiplex PCR; TCRdb lists only in-frame clones, some missing. The data hold 180,000 or so clones, with more than 75% observed a single time. The sequencing sample was made of PBMCs. These receptors were collected from a man aged 18 to 29 in good health and CMV-seropositive. CDR3s leave out the opening cysteine and the closing phenylalanine or tryptophan. The D gene is left open where the match is weak.

TRBV5-1,NA,14,ASSQNPGSETDTQY
TRBV7-2,TRBD2,12,ASSLVEARGGQY
TRBV5-1,NA,14,ASSQSGTANTGELF
TRBV7-3,NA,10,ASSPDRETQY
TRBV5-1,TRBD1,13,ASSWGQSGTGTQY
TRBV27,NA,14,ASKWQDESLGNEQF
TRBV28,NA,14,ASSSPRALSYNEQF
TRBV4-3,NA,14,ASSLGRVGANYGYT
TRBV6-5,TRBD1,12,ATGDRGRGNTQY
TRBV11-1,NA,11,ASSFLGAEGYT
TRBV6-6,NA,13,ASETGTLNTGELF
TRBV18,NA,12,ASSRGDTNQPQH
TRBV6-1,TRBD1,13,ASTPGQGVTGELF
TRBV25-1,NA,10,ASSDRGYGYT
TRBV20-1,NA,9,SARASYEQY
TRBV2,NA,10,AILAIGGEQY
TRBV5-1,NA,13,ASSLVVSSSYEQY
TRBV18,NA,11,ASSPPESYEAF
TRBV7-9,TRBD2,16,ASSLGGLPSPSQETQY
TRBV5-1,TRBD1,13,ASSLASGGEETQY
TRBV5-1,TRBD1,12,ASSPGQGAAGYT
TRBV28,TRBD1,12,ASSSLDREETQY
TRBV6-1,NA,10,ASIRGGGELF
TRBV4-3,NA,11,ASSQEARTEAF
TRBV7-9,NA,11,ASRPGQPNEQF
TRBV27,TRBD1,10,ASGGIEYGYT
TRBV9,NA,11,ASSVLSYNEQF
TRBV7-2,NA,13,ASSLVAGDNWEQY
TRBV25-1,NA,13,ATVGLREGNQPQH
TRBV6-5,NA,10,ASSYGGAGYT
TRBV18,TRBD1,13,ASSPRTGSRDTQY
TRBV6-6,NA,12,ASSSETGNYGYT
TRBV2,TRBD1,12,ASRGQGLTYEQY
TRBV30,NA,12,AWTLGHRTDTQY
TRBV11-1,TRBD1,15,ASSYPSVGQASYEQY
TRBV7-2,TRBD2,14,ASSLGVAGGWETQY
TRBV2,NA,11,ASSGDRNTEAF
TRBV7-2,TRBD2,13,ASSLDLAGSYEQY
TRBV29-1,TRBD1,12,SVSSGTGEETQY
TRBV2,TRBD1,12,ASSWDSLRGGYT
TRBV9,NA,13,ASSVDNRVNYGYT
TRBV7-9,NA,11,ASSLAVGREAF
TRBV5-1,TRBD1,13,ASSAPGQGFHEQY
TRBV5-1,NA,11,ASSLNQNTEAF
TRBV7-9,NA,12,ASSLDGTWSEQY
TRBV4-3,NA,13,ASSQETGNLYEQY
TRBV19,TRBD2,13,ASSVTSGRVYEQY
TRBV7-9,NA,12,ASSLAGQGYEQY
TRBV13,NA,13,ASSFPGDGRETQY
TRBV7-8,TRBD1,14,ASSLWGDRDPYEQY
TRBV28,TRBD1,13,ASSLQTGTGNTIY
TRBV6-5,NA,13,ASSYFGSNGETQY
TRBV4-3,TRBD2,15,ASSQALAGVRVWEQF
TRBV11-2,TRBD1,14,ASSFAPGQGGNTIY